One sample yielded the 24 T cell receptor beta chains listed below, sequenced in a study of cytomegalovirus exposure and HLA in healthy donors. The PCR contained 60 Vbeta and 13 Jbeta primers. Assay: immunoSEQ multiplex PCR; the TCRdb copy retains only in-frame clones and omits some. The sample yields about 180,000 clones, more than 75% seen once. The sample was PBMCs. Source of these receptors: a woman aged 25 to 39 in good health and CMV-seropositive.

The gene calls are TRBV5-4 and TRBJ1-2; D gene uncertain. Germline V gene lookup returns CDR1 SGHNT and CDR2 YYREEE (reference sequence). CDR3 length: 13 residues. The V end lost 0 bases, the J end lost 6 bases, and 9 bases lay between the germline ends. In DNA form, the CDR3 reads TGTGCCAGCAGCTTGGGGGCAGGTGATGGCTACACCTTC. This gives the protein CASSLGAGDGYTF.

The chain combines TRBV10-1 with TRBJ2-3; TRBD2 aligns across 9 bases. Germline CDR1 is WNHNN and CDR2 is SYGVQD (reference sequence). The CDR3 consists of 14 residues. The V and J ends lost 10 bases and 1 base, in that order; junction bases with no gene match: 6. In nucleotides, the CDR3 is TGCGCCACCCTGAGACTAGCGGGCACAGATACGCAGTATTTT. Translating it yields CATLRLAGTDTQYF.

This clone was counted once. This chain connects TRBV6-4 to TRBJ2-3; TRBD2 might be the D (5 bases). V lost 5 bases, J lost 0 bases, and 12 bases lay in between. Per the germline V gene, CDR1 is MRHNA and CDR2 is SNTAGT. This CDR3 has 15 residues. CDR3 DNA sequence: TGTGCCAGCAGTATCGGACTGGCGAGCACAGATACGCAGTATTTT. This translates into CASSIGLASTDTQYF.

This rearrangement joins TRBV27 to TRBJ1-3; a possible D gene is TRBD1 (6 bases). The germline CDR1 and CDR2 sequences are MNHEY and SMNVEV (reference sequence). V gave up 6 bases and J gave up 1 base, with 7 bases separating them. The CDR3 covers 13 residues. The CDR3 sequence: CASRRGSGNTIYF. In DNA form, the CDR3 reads TGTGCCAGCAGAAGGGGGTCTGGAAACACCATATATTTT.

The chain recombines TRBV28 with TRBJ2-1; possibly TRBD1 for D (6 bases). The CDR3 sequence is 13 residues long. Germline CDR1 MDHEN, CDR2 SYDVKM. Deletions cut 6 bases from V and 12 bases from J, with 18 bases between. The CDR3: CASREDSRIWQFF. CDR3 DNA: TGTGCCAGCAGAGAGGACAGTAGGATTTGGCAGTTCTTC.

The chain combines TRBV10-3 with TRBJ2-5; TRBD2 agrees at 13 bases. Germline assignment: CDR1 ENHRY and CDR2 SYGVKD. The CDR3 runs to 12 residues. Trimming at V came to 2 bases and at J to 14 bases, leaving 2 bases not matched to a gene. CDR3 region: CAISEGLAGVYF. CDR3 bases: TGTGCCATCAGTGAGGGACTAGCGGGGGTTTACTTC.

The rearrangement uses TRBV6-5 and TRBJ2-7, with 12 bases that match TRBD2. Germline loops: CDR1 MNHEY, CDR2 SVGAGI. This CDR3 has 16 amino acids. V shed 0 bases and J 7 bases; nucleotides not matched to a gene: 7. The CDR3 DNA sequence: TGTGCCAGCAGTTACTCCCCTAGCGGGGGGGGGTTGGAGCAGTACTTC. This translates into CASSYSPSGGGLEQYF.

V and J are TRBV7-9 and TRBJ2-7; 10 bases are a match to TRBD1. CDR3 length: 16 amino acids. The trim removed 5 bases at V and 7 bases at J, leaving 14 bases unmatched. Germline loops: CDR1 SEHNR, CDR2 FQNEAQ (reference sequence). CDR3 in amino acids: CASSLTRQGALREQYF. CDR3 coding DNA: TGTGCCAGCAGCCTAACGAGACAGGGGGCGCTTAGGGAGCAGTACTTC.

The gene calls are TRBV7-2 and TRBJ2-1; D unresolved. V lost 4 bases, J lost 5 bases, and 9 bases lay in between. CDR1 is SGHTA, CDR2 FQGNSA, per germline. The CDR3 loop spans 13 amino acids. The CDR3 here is CASSSFPHNEQFF. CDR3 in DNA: TGTGCCAGCAGCTCCTTTCCCCACAATGAGCAGTTCTTC.

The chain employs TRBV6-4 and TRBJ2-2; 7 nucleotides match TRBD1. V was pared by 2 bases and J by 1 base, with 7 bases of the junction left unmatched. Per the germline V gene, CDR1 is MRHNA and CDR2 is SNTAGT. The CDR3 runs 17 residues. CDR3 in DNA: TGTGCCAGCAGTGACCGAAAGAGACAGGGGAACACCGGGGAGCTGTTTTTT. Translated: CASSDRKRQGNTGELFF.

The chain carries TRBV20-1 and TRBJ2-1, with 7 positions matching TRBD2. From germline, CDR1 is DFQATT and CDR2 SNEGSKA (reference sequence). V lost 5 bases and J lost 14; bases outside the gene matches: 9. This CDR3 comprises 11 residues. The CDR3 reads CSAGGEGLKFF. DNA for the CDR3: TGCAGTGCTGGGGGGGAGGGGCTTAAGTTCTTC.

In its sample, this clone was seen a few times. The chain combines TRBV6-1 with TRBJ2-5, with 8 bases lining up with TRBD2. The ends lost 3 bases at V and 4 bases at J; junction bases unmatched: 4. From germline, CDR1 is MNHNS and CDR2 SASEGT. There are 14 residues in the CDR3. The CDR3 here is CASSESRGGETQYF. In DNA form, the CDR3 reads TGTGCCAGCAGTGAGTCCCGGGGGGGAGAGACCCAGTACTTC.

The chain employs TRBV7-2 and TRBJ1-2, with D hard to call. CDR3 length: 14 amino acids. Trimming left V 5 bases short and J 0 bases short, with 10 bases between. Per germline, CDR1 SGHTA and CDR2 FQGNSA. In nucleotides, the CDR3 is TGTGCCAGCAGCGATTACTTAGCTAACTATGGCTACACCTTC. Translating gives CASSDYLANYGYTF. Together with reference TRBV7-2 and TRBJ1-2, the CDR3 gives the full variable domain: GAGVSQSPSNKVTEKGKDVELRCDPISGHTALYWYRQSLGQGLEFLIYFQGNSAPDKSGLPSDRFSAERTGGSVSTLTIQRTQQEDSAVYLCASSDYLANYGYTFGSGTRLTVV.

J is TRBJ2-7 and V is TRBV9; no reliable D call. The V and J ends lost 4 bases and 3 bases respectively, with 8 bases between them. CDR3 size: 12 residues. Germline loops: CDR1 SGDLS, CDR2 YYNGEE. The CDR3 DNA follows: TGTGCCAGCAGCACAACCGACTACGAGCAGTACTTC. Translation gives CASSTTDYEQYF.

The CDR3: CASSRNPRGSDTQYF. The DNA for the CDR3 is TGTGCCAGCAGTCGAAATCCCAGGGGGTCAGATACGCAGTATTTT. The V call is TRBV27, the J call TRBJ2-3; 7 bases match TRBD1. The CDR3 consists of 15 residues. Trimming cost V 5 bases and J 4 bases; bases outside gene matches: 9. The germline CDR1 and CDR2 sequences are MNHEY and SMNVEV (reference sequence).

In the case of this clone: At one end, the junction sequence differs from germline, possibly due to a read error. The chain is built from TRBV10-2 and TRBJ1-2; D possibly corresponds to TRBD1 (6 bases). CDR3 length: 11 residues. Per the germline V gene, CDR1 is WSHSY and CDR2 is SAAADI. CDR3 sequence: CASSAARDILF. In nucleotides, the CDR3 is TGCGCCAGCAGTGCTGCCCGGGACATCCTCTTC.

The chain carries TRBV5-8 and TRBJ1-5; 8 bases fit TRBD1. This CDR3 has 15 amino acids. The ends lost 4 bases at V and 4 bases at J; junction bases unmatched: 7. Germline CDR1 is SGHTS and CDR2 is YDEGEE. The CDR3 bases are TGTGCCAGCAGCCCAGGACAGGGCTTTAATCAGCCCCAGCATTTT. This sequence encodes CASSPGQGFNQPQHF.

In DNA, the CDR3 is TGTGCCAGCAGCTTAGGACTAGCGGGGGGCACAGATACGCAGTATTTT. Translating it yields CASSLGLAGGTDTQYF. This chain connects TRBV7-2 to TRBJ2-3, with 12 nucleotides matching TRBD2. There are 16 residues in the CDR3. Germline assignment: CDR1 SGHTA and CDR2 FQGNSA. V lost 1 base to trimming and J lost 1 base; unmatched junction nucleotides: 0.

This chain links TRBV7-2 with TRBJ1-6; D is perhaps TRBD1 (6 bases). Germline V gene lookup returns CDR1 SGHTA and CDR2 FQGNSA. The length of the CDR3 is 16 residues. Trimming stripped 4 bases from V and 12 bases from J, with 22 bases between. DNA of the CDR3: TGTGCCAGCAGCTCCCCCCCCGGGGCAGGGGAAGTACCCCTCCACTTT. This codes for CASSSPPGAGEVPLHF.

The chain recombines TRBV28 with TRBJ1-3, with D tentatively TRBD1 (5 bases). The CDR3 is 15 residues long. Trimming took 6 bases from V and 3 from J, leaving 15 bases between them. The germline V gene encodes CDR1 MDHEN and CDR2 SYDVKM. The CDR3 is CASSGGGVVGNTIYF. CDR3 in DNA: TGTGCCAGCAGCGGGGGAGGGGTGGTTGGAAACACCATATATTTT.

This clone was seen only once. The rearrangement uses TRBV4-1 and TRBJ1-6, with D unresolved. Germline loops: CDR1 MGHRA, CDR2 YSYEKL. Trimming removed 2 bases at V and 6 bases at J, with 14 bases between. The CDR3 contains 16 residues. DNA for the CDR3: TGCGCCAGCAGCCAATCTCCTGGGGAGGGTAATTCACCCCTCCACTTT. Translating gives CASSQSPGEGNSPLHF.

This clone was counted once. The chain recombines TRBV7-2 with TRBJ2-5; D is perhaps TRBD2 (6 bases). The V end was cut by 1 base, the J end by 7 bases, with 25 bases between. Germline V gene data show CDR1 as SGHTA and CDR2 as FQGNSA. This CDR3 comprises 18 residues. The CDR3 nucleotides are TGTGCCAGCAGCTTAGACGGGAGTCTATCCCCACCCCCAGGGACCCAGTACTTC. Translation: CASSLDGSLSPPPGTQYF.

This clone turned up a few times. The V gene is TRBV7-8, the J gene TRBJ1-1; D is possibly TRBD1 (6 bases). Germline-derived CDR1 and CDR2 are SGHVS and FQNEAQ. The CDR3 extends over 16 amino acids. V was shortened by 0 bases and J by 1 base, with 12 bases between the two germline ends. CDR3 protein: CASSLAGAGPNTEAFF. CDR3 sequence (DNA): TGTGCCAGCAGCTTAGCGGGGGCAGGGCCGAACACTGAAGCTTTCTTT.

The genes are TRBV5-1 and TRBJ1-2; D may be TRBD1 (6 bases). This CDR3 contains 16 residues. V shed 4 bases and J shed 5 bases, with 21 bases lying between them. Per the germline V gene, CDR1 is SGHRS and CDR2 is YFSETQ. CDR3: CASSPPHRDPLYGYTF. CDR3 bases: TGCGCCAGCAGCCCGCCCCACAGGGACCCTTTATATGGCTACACCTTC.